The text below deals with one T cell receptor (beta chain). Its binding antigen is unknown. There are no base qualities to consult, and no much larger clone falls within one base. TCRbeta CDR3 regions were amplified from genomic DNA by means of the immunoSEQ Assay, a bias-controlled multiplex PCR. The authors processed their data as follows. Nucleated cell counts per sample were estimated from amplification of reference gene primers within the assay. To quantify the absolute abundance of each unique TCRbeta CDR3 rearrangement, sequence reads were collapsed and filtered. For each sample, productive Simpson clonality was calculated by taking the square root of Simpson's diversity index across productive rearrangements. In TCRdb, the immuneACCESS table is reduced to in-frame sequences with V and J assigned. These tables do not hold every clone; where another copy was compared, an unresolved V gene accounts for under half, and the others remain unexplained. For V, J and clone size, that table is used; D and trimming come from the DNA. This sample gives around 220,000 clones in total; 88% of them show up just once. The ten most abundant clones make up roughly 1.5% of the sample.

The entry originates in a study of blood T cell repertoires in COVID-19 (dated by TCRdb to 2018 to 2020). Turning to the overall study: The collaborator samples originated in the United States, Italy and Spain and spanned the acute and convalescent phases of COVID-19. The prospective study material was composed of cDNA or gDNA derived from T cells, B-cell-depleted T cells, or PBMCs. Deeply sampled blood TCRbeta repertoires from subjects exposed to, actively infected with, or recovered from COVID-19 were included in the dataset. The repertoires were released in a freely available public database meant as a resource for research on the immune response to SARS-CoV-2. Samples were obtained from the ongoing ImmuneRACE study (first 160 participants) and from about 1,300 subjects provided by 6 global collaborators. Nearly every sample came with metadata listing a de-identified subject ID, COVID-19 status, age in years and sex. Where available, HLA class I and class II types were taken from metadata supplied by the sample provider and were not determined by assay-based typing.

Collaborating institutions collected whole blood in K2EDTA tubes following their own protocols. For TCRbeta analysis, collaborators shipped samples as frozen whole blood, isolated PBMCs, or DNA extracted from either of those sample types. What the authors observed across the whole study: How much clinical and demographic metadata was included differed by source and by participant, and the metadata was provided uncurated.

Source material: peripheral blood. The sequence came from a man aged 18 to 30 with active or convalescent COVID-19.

The CDR3 protein: CASSFVGPSGSDEQFF. The DNA sequence is given as TGTGCCAGCAGTTTTGTCGGGCCTAGCGGGAGTGACGAGCAGTTCTTC. This sequence uses TRBV28 and TRBJ2-1, with TRBD2 matching 10 junction bases. Including cysteine and phenylalanine, the CDR3 has 16 amino acids. Only the CDR3 DNA is retained, 48 bases long and in frame from the first base. CDR1 and CDR2 are read off the germline V gene as MDHEN and SYDVKM. V is cut back by 3 bases and J by 10 bases, with 12 bases in the junction unmatched.